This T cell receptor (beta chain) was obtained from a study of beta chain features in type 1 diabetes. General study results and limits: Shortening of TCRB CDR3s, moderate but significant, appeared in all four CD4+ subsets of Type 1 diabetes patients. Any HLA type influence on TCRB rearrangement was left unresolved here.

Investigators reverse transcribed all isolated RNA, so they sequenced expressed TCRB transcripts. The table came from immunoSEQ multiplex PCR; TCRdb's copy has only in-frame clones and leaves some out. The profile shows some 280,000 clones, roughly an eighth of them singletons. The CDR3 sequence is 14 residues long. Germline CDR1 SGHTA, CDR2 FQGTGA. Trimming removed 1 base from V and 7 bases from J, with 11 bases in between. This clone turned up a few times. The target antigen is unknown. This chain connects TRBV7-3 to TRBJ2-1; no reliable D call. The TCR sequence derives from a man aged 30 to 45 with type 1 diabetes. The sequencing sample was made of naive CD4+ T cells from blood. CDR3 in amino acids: CASSLKVLENEQFF. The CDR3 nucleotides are TGTGCCAGCAGCTTAAAGGTTCTAGAGAATGAGCAGTTCTTC.